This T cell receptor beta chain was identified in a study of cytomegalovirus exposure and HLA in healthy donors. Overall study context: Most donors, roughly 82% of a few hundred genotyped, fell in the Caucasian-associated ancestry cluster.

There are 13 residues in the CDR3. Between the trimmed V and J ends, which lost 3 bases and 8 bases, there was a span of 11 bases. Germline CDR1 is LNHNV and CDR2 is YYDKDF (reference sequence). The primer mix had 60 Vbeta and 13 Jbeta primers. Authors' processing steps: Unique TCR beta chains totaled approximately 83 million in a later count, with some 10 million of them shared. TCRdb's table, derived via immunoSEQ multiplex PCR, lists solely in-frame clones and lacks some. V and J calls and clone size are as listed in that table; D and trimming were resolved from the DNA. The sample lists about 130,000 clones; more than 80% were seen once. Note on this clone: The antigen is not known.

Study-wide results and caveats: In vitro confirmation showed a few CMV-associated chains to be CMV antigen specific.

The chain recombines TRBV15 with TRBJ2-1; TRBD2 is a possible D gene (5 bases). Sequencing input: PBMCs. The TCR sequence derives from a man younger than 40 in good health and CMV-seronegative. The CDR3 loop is CATSRDPSYEQFF. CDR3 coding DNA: TGTGCCACCAGCAGGGACCCTAGCTATGAGCAGTTCTTC.